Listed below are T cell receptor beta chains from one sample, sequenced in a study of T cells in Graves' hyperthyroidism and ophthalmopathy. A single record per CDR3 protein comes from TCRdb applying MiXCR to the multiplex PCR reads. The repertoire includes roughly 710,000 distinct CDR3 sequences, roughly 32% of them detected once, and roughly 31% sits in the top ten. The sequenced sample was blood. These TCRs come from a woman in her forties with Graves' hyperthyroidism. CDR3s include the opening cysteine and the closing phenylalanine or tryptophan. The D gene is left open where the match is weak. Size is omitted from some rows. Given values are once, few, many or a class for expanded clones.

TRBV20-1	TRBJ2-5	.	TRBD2	CSARTSGSTDTQYF	TGCAGTGCTAGGACTAGCGGATCCACAGATACGCAGTACTTC
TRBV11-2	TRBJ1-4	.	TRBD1	CASSTGRGRNEKLFF	TGTGCCAGCAGCACGGGGAGGGGGCGTAATGAAAAACTGTTTTTT
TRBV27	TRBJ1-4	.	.	CASSLQRRGRDEKLFF	TGTGCCAGCAGTTTACAGCGCAGGGGAAGAGATGAAAAACTGTTTTTT
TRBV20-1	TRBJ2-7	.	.	CSASGGGGSYEQYF	TGCAGTGCTAGTGGTGGGGGCGGGTCCTACGAGCAGTACTTC
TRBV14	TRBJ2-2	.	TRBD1	CASSPQGLGGELFF	TGTGCCAGCAGCCCACAGGGGTTGGGCGGGGAGCTGTTTTTT
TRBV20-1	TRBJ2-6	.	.	CSAMEGSSGANVLTF	TGCAGTGCCATGGAGGGATCCTCTGGGGCCAACGTCCTGACTTTC
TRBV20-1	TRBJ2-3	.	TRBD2	CSARPGTSGGARDTQYF	TGCAGTGCTAGACCCGGGACTAGCGGGGGGGCCAGAGATACGCAGTATTTT
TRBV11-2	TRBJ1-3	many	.	CASSLDLWGSGNTIYF	TGTGCCAGCAGCTTAGATCTCTGGGGCTCTGGAAACACCATATATTTT
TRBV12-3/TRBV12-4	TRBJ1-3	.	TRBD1	CASSQKGTGHSGNTIYF	TGTGCCAGCAGTCAGAAGGGGACAGGGCACTCTGGAAACACCATATATTTT
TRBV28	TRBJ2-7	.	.	CASSSPSVPYEQYF	TGTGCCAGCAGTTCGCCCTCGGTCCCCTACGAGCAGTACTTC
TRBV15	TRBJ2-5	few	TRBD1	CATSRPGGRTQYF	TGTGCCACCAGCAGGCCAGGGGGTCGGACCCAGTACTTC
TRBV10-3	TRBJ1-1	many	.	CAISEGEHTEAFF	TGTGCCATCAGTGAAGGGGAGCACACTGAAGCTTTCTTT
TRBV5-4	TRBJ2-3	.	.	CASSLQSDTDTQYF	TGTGCCAGCAGCTTGCAGTCTGACACAGATACGCAGTATTTT
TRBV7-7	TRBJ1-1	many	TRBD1	CASSPEPGGITEAFF	TGTGCTAGCAGCCCGGAACCAGGGGGCATCACTGAAGCTTTCTTT
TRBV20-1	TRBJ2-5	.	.	CSARTPGKETQYF	TGCAGTGCTAGAACCCCGGGGAAAGAGACCCAGTACTTC
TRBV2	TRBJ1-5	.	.	CASSQGGRRNQPQHF	TGTGCCAGCAGTCAAGGGGGGAGACGCAATCAGCCCCAGCATTTT
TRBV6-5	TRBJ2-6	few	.	CASDRKISGANVLTF	TGTGCCAGCGACAGGAAGATCTCTGGGGCCAACGTCCTGACTTTC
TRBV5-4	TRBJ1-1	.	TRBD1	CASRLDRGTMNTEAFF	TGTGCCAGCAGACTGGACAGGGGGACGATGAACACTGAAGCTTTCTTT
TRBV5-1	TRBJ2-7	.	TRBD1	CASSLEGQLYGQYF	TGCGCCAGCAGCTTGGAGGGACAGCTATACGGGCAGTACTTC
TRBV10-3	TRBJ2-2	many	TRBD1	CAIRTDRGNTGELFF	TGTGCCATCAGAACGGACAGGGGAAACACCGGGGAGCTGTTTTTT
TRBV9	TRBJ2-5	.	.	CASSVARGPGETQYF	TGTGCCAGCAGCGTAGCTCGGGGGCCGGGGGAGACCCAGTACTTC
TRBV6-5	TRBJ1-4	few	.	CASSPHRQSTNEKLFF	TGTGCCAGCAGTCCACATCGACAGTCAACTAATGAAAAACTGTTTTTT
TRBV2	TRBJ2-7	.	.	CASSFHVSYEQYF	TGTGCCAGCAGTTTTCACGTCTCCTACGAGCAGTACTTC
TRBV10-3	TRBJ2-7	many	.	CAISDDSRVYEQYF	TGTGCCATCAGTGACGACAGTAGGGTCTACGAGCAGTACTTC
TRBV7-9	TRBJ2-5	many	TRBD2	CASSRTSGEETQYF	TGTGCCAGCAGCCGGACTAGCGGGGAGGAGACCCAGTACTTC
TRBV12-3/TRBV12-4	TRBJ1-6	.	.	CASSFTIAPLSPLHF	TGTGCCAGCAGTTTCACCATAGCGCCACTTTCACCCCTCCACTTT
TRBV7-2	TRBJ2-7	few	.	CASSLFGISSYEQYF	TGTGCCAGCAGCTTATTTGGGATTAGCTCCTACGAGCAGTACTTC
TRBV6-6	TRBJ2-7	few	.	CASALGSWYEQYF	TGTGCCAGTGCGTTAGGCAGCTGGTACGAGCAGTACTTC
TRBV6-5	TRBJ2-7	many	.	CASSPTYYEQYF	TGTGCCAGCAGTCCGACCTACTACGAGCAGTACTTC
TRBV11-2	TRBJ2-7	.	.	CARRPPWEQDPYEQYF	TGTGCTAGACGCCCCCCCTGGGAACAGGACCCCTACGAGCAGTACTTC
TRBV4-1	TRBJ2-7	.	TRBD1	CASSRDRDRTYEQYF	TGCGCCAGCAGCCGAGACCGGGACAGGACCTACGAGCAGTACTTC
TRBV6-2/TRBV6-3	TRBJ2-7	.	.	CASKTTGSSYEQHF	TGTGCCAGTAAGACCACAGGGAGCTCCTACGAGCAGCACTTC
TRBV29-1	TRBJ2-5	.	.	CSVRRQETQYF	TGCAGCGTTCGCCGACAGGAGACCCAGTACTTC
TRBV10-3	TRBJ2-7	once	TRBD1	CAISVIWGQGYEQYF	TGTGCCATCAGTGTCATTTGGGGACAGGGGTACGAGCAGTACTTC
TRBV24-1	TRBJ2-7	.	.	CASSKPLGDSGYEQYF	TGTGCCAGCAGTAAACCATTAGGAGATTCGGGGTACGAGCAGTACTTC
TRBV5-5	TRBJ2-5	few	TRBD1	CASSLLTGGETQYF	TGTGCCAGCAGCTTACTGACAGGGGGGGAGACCCAGTACTTC
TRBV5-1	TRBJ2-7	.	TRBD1	CASSLAARDRAYEQYF	TGCGCCAGCAGCTTGGCGGCCCGGGACAGGGCCTACGAGCAGTACTTC
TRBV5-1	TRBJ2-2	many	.	CASSRLVGGELFF	TGCGCCAGCAGTCGGTTGGTTGGCGGGGAGCTGTTTTTT
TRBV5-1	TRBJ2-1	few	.	CASSLEGTTYNEQFF	TGCGCCAGCAGCTTGGAAGGGACGACCTACAATGAGCAGTTCTTC
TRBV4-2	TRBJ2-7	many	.	CASSHESYEQYF	TGTGCCAGCAGCCACGAGTCCTACGAGCAGTACTTC